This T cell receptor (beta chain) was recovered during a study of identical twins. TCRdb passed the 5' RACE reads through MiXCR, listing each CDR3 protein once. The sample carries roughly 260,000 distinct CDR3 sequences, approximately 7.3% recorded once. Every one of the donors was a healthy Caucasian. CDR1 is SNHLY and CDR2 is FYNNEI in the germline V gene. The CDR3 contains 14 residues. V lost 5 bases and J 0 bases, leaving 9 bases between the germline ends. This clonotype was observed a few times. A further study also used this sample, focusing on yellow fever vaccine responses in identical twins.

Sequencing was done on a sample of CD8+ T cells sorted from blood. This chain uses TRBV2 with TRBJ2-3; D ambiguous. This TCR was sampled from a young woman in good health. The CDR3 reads CASSTDMSTDTQYF. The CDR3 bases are TGTGCCAGCAGTACGGATATGAGCACAGATACGCAGTATTTT.